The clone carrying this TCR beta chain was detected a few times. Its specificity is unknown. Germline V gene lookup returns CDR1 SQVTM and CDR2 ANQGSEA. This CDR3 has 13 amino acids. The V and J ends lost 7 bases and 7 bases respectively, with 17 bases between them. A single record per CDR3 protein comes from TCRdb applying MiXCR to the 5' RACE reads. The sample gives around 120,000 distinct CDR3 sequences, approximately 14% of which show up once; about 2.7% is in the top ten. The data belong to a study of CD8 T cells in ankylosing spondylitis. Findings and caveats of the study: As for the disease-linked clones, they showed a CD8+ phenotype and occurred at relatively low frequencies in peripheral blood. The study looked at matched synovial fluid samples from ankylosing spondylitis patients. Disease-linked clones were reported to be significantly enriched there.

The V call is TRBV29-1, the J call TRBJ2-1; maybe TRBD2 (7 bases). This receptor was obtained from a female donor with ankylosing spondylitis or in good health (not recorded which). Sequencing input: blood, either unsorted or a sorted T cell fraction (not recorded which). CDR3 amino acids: CSARGGWSNEQFF. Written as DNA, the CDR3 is TGCAGCGCTAGGGGGGGCTGGTCTAATGAGCAGTTCTTC.